One and the same sample provided the 3 T cell receptor beta chains below, sequenced in a study of T cells in women clearing cervical HPV infection. Only in-frame clones appear in the TCRdb table, and some are missing; sequencing was by immunoSEQ multiplex PCR. The table for this sample gives more than 45,000 clones. The sequenced sample was blood buffy coat. The receptors derive from a woman between 18 and 70 years old with a cervical HPV16 infection that either progressed to CIN3+ or cleared (not recorded which).

Notes on this clone: The read ends 3 residues shy of where the CDR3 ends; the end is completed using the germline J gene. V is TRBV7-7 and J is TRBJ2-7; D is perhaps TRBD1 or TRBD2 (5 bases each). The ends were cut back, 3 bases at V and 5 bases at J, with 14 bases in the middle. The V gene's germline CDR1 is SSHAT and CDR2 FNYEAQ (reference sequence). The CDR3 contains 14 residues. CDR3 sequence: CASSLGQGDHEQYF. The sequenced part of the CDR3 DNA is TGTGCCAGCAGCTTGGGGCAGGGAGATCACGAG.

Comment on this clone: Read coverage stops 3 residues before the CDR3 terminus; the germline J gene supplies the remainder. The J gene is TRBJ1-1, the V gene TRBV7-3, with no clear D. The CDR3 is 15 residues long. With 6 bases removed from V and 1 base from J, the gap between germline ends came to 15 bases. Germline CDR1 SGHTA, CDR2 FQGTGA. The CDR3 sequence: CASRAYHVSNTEAFF. CDR3 bases read: TGTGCCAGCAGGGCTTATCATGTGTCGAACACTGAA.

A remark on this clone: Read sequence stops 3 residues before the CDR3 end, and the germline J gene provides the missing end. The V gene is TRBV5-1, the J gene TRBJ2-3, with 9 bases lining up with TRBD1. Trimming took 0 bases from V and 3 from J; bases not matched to a gene: 8. The CDR3 has 17 amino acids. Per the germline V gene, CDR1 is SGHRS and CDR2 is YFSETQ. The DNA read from the CDR3 is TGCGCCAGCAGCTTGGGGACAGGGGTTCTTGGGACAGATACG. Translated: CASSLGTGVLGTDT. The whole CDR3 sequence reads CASSLGTGVLGTDTQYF.